This T cell receptor beta chain was documented in a study of response to subunit inactivated influenza vaccine (dated by TCRdb to the late 2010s). Notes on the research overall: The study used deep quantitative T cell receptor repertoire profiling to track responses to a trivalent subunit inactivated influenza vaccine. On the study overall, not on this receptor specifically: It was suggested by the authors that each seasonal influenza vaccination may recruit only a limited number of new T cells.

The method behind the library was RT-PCR. TCRdb lists the instrument as Illumina HiSeq 2500. The public reads were run again by TCRdb, first through fastp at Q25 and then through MiXCR, and only productive beta chains were kept. Rows with a matching CDR3 protein are joined into one entry that keeps the most common DNA and genes. Here the sample has a few hundred thousand distinct CDR3 sequences; 20% to 25% occur a single time. The top ten clonotypes cover 10% of the sample. This clonotype has a count of ten or more. No cognate antigen has been identified for it. Qualities for individual bases were not recorded, and no much larger clone is one base off. The CDR3 contains 14 residues, cysteine and phenylalanine counted. Of the read, only the CDR3 DNA is kept; its 42 bases are in frame from base 1. CDR1 and CDR2 (SGHRS, YFSETQ) derive from the germline V gene. V is cut by 1 base and J by 7 bases, and the space between the germline ends is 9 bases.

The chain joins TRBV5-1 to TRBJ1-6, with the D gene uncertain. Sequencing was performed on PBMCs from blood, taken 21 months after vaccination. The receptor comes from a man in his fifties or sixties who received an inactivated influenza vaccine. Donor details come from another sample of the same person, matched by shared clones. The sequence in DNA is TGCGCCAGCAGCTTGACGACGGCGAATTCACCCCTCCACTTT. It codes for CASSLTTANSPLHF. When the CDR3 is completed using the reference TRBV5-1 and TRBJ1-6 genes on either side, the full variable domain is KAGVTQTPRYLIKTRGQQVTLSCSPISGHRSVSWYQQTPGQGLQFLFEYFSETQRNKGNFPGRFSGRQFSNSRSEMNVSTLELGDSALYLCASSLTTANSPLHFGNGTRLTVT.